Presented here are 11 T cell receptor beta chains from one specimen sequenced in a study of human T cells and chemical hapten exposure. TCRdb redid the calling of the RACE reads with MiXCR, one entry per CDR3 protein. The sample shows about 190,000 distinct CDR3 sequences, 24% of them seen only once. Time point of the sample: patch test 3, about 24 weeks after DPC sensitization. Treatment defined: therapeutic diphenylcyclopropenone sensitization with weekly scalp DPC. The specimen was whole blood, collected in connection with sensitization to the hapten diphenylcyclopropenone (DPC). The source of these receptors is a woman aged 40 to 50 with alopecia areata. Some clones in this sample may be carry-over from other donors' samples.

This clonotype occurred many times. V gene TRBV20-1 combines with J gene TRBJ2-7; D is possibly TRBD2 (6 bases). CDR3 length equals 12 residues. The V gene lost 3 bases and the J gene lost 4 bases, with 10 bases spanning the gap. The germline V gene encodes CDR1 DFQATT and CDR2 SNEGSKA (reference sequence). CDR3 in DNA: TGCAGTGCTAGTAGCGGCAATTACGAGCAGTACTTC. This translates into CSASSGNYEQYF.

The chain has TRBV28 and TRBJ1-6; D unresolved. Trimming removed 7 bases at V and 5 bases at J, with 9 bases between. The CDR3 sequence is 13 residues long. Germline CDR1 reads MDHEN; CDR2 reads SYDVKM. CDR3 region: CASKTGNNSPLHF. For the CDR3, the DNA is TGTGCCAGCAAGACGGGGAATAATTCACCCCTCCACTTT.

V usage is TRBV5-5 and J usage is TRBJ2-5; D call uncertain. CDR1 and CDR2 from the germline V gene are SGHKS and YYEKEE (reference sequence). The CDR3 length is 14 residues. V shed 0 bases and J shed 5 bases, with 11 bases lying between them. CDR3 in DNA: TGTGCCAGCAGCTTGGTGGGGTCCCCGGAGACCCAGTACTTC. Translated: CASSLVGSPETQYF.

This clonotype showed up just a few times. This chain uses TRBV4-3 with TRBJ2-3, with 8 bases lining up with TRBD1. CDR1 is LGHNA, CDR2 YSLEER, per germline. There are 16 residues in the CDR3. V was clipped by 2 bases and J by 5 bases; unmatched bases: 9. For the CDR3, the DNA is TGCGCCAGCAGCCAATGGACAGGGACCTCAAGAGATACGCAGTATTTT. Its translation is CASSQWTGTSRDTQYF.

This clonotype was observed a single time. The CDR3 DNA reads TGTGCCAGCAGCGCAGGGGGACAGGGATCCCGCTTGGGTACACCCCTCCACTTT. Its protein is CASSAGGQGSRLGTPLHF. This sequence joins TRBV9 and TRBJ1-6; 9 bases line up with TRBD1. V shed 3 bases and J 11 bases; nucleotides not matched to a gene: 18. Germline V gene lookup returns CDR1 SGDLS and CDR2 YYNGEE. CDR3 length: 18 residues.

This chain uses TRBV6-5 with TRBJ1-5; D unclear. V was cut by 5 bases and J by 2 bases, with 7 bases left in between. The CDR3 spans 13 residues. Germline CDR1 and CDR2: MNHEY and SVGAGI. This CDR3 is CASSTTGNQPQHF. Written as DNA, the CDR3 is TGTGCCAGCAGTACCACGGGCAATCAGCCCCAGCATTTT.

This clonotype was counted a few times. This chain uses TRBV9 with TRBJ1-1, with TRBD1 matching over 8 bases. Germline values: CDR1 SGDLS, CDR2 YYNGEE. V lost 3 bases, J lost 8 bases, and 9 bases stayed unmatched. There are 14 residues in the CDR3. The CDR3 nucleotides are TGTGCCAGCAGCGGGGGACAGGCGAACTTCGAAGCTTTCTTT. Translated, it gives CASSGGQANFEAFF.

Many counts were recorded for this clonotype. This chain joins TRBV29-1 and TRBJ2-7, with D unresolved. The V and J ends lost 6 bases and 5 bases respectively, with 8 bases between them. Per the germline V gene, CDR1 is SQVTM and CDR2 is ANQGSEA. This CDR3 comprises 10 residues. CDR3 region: CSVVNNEQYF. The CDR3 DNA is TGCAGCGTCGTCAACAACGAGCAGTACTTC.

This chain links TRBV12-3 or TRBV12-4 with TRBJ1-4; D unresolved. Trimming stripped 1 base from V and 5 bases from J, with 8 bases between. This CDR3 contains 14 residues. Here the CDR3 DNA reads TGTGCCAGCAGTTTAGGCGGCAGGAATGAAAAACTGTTTTTT. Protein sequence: CASSLGGRNEKLFF.

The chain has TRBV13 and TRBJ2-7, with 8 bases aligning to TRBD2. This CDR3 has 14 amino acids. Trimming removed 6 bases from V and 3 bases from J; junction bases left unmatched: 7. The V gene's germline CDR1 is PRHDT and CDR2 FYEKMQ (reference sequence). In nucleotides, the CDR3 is TGTGCCAGCAGGGGAAGCGGGAGCCTCTACGAGCAGTACTTC. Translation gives CASRGSGSLYEQYF. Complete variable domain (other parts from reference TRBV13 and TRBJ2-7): AAGVIQSPRHLIKEKRETATLKCYPIPRHDTVYWYQQGPGQDPQFLISFYEKMQSDKGSIPDRFSAQQFSDYHSELNMSSLELGDSALYFCASRGSGSLYEQYFGPGTRLTVT.

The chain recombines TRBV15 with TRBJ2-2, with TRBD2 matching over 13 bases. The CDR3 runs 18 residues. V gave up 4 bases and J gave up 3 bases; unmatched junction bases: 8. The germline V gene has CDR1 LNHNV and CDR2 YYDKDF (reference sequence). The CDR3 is CATSKGLAGPPDTGELFF. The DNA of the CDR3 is TGTGCCACCAGCAAGGGACTAGCGGGGCCGCCGGACACCGGGGAGCTGTTTTTT.